This T cell receptor (beta chain) is from a study of regulatory T cells in long-lasting Graves disease. Arm-PCR of CDR3 regions with iRepertoire HTBI primers generated TCR beta libraries. A single record per CDR3 protein comes from TCRdb applying MiXCR to the multiplex PCR reads. The data contain roughly 410,000 distinct CDR3 sequences, 15% of them singletons. This sample's time point: newly diagnosed GD, antithyroid drugs for less than 3 months. The TCR library was prepared using RNA isolated from PBMCs. From germline, CDR1 is LNHDA and CDR2 SQIVND (reference sequence). This CDR3 has 13 residues. Trimming took 8 bases from V and 4 from J; bases not matched to a gene: 6. These data were likewise used in another study, on T cells in Graves' hyperthyroidism and ophthalmopathy. From that second work: When the TCR CDR3 underwent first-round RT-PCR, the HTBI primer set was used.

The origin of this receptor is a woman aged 40-49 years with Graves disease. The V gene is TRBV19, the J gene TRBJ2-5; 8 bases are shared with TRBD2. The starting material was peripheral blood mononuclear cells (PBMCs), obtained at new diagnosis, from a patient treated with antithyroid drugs. Written as DNA, the CDR3 is TGTGCCAGTTCCGATAGCGGGATAGAGACCCAGTACTTC. Its translation: CASSDSGIETQYF.